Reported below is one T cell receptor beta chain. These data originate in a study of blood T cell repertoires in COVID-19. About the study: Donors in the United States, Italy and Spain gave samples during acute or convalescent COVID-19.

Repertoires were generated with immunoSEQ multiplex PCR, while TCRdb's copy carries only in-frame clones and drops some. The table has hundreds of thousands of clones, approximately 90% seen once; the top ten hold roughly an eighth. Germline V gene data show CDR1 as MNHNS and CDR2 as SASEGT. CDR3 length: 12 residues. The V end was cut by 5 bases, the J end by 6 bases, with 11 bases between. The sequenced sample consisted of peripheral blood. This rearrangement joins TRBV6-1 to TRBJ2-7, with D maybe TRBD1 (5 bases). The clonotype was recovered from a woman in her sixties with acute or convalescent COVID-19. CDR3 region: CASSSRDAEQYF. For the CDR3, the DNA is TGTGCCAGCAGTTCCAGGGATGCCGAGCAGTACTTC.